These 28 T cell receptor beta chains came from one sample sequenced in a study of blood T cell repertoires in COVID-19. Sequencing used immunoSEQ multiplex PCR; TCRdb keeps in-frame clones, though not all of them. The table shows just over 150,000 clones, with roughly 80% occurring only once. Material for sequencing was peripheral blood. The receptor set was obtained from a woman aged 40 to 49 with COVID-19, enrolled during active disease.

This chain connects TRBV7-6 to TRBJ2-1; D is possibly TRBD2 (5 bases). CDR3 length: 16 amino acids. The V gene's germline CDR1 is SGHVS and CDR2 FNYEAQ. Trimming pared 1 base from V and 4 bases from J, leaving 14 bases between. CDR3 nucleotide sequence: TGTGCCAGCAGCTTAGATTGGGGAGCTGGTTACAATGAGCAGTTCTTC. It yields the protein CASSLDWGAGYNEQFF. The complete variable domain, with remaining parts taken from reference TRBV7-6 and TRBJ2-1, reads GAGVSQSPRYKVTKRGQDVALRCDPISGHVSLYWYRQALGQGPEFLTYFNYEAQQDKSGLPNDRFSAERPEGSISTLTIQRTEQRDSAMYRCASSLDWGAGYNEQFFGPGTRLTVL.

DNA for the CDR3: TGTGCCAGCAGTTACCCAGGGAAGGAGACCCAGTACTTC. Its translation is CASSYPGKETQYF. The gene calls are TRBV6-5 and TRBJ2-5, with a tentative D call TRBD1 (5 bases). The V gene lost 2 bases and the J gene lost 5 bases, with 9 bases spanning the gap. Germline assignment: CDR1 MNHEY and CDR2 SVGAGI. CDR3 length: 13 amino acids.

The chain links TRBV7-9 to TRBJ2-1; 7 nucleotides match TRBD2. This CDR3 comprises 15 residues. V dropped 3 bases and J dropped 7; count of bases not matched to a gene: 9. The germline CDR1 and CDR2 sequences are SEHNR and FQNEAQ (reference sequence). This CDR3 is CASSLRELSYNEQFF. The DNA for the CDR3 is TGTGCCAGCAGCTTGCGGGAGCTCTCTTATAATGAGCAGTTCTTC.

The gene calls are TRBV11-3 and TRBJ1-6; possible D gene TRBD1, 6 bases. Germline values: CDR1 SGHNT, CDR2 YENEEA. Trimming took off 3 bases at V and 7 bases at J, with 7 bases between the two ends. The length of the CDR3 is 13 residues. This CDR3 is CASSFDRNSPLHF. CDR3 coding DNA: TGTGCCAGCAGCTTTGACAGGAATTCACCCCTCCACTTT.

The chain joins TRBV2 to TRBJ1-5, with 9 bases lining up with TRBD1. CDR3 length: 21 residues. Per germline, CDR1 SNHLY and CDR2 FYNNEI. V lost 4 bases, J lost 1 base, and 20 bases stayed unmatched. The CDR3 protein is CASSGEKGGQGPPLSNQPQHF. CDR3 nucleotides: TGTGCCAGCAGTGGTGAGAAGGGAGGACAGGGGCCGCCCTTGAGCAATCAGCCCCAGCATTTT. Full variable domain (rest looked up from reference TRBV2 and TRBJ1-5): EPEVTQTPSHQVTQMGQEVILRCVPISNHLYFYWYRQILGQKVEFLVSFYNNEISEKSEIFDDQFSVERPDGSNFTLKIRSTKLEDSAMYFCASSGEKGGQGPPLSNQPQHFGDGTRLSIL.

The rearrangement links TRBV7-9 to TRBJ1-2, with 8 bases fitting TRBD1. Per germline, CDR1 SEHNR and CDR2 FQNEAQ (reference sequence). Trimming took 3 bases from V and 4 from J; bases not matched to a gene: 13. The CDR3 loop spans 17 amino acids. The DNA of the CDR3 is TGTGCCAGCAGCTTTATGTACAGGGGGAGGAATGGCTATGGCTACACCTTC. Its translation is CASSFMYRGRNGYGYTF.

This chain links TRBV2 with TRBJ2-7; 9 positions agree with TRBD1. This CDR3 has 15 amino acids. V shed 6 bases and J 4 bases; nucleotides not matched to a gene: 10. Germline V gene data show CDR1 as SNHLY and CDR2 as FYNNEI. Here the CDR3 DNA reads TGTGCCAGCAGCGGAACCGGGACAGGGAAATACGAGCAGTACTTC. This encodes CASSGTGTGKYEQYF.

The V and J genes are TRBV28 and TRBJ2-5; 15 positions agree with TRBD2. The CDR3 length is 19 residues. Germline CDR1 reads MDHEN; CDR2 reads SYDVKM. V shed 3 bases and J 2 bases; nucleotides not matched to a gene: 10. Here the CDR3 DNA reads TGTGCCAGCAGTTTTGGACTAGCGGGAGGGCCATCCTTTCAAGAGACCCAGTACTTC. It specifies CASSFGLAGGPSFQETQYF.

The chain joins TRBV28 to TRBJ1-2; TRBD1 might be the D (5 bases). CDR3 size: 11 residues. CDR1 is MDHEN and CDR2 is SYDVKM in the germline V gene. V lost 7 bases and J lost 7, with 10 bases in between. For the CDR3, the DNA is TGTGCCAGCACCCTCGGGGGTGGCTACACCTTC. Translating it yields CASTLGGGYTF.

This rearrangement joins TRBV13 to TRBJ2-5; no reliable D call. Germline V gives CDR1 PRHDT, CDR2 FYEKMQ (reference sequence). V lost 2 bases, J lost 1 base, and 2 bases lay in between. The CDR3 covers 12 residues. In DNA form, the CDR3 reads TGTGCCAGCAGCTTACGCCAAGAGACCCAGTACTTC. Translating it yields CASSLRQETQYF.

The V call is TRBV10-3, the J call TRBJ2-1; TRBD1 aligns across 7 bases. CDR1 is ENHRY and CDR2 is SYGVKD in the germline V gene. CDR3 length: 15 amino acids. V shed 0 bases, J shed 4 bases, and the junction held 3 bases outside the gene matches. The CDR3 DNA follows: TGTGCCATCAGTGAGTCAAGGACAGGATACAATGAGCAGTTCTTC. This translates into CAISESRTGYNEQFF.

This chain's CDR3 is CASSLGPDRGHEKLFF. The CDR3 DNA reads as TGTGCCAGCAGCTTAGGCCCGGACAGGGGGCACGAAAAACTGTTTTTT. The V gene is TRBV13, the J gene TRBJ1-4; TRBD1 matches 11 bases. Germline-derived CDR1 and CDR2 are PRHDT and FYEKMQ (reference sequence). There are 16 residues in the CDR3. V lost 0 bases to trimming and J lost 8 bases; unmatched junction nucleotides: 5.

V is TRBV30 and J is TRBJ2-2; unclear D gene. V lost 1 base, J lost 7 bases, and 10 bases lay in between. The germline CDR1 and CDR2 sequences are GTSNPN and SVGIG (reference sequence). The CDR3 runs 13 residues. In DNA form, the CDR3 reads TGTGCCTGGAGTGGGCTTCTTCACGGGGAGCTGTTTTTT. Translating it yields CAWSGLLHGELFF.

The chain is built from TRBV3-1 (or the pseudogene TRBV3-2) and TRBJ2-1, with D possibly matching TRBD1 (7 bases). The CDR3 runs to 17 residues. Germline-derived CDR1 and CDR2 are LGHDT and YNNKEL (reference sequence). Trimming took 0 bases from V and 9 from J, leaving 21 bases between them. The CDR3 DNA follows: TGTGCCAGCAGCCAAGAAGGAGGGGGCACCTTGGGATTTGAGCAGTTCTTC. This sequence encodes CASSQEGGGTLGFEQFF.

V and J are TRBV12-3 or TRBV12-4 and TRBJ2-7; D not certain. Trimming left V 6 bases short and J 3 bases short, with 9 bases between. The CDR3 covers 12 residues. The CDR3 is CASRNTVYEQYV. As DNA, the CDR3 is TGTGCCAGCAGAAACACAGTCTACGAGCAGTACGTC.

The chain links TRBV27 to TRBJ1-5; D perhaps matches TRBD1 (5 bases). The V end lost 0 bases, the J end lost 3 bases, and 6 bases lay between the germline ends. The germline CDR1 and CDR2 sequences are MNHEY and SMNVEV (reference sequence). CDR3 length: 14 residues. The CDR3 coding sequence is TGTGCCAGCAGTTTATCGGACACCAATCAGCCCCAGCATTTT. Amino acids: CASSLSDTNQPQHF.

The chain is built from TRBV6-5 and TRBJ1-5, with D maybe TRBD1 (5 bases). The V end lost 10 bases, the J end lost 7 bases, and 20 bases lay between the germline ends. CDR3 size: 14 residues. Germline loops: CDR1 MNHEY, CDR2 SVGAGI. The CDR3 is CAIMASGDGQPQHF. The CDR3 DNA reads TGTGCCATAATGGCGTCGGGGGACGGGCAGCCCCAGCATTTT.

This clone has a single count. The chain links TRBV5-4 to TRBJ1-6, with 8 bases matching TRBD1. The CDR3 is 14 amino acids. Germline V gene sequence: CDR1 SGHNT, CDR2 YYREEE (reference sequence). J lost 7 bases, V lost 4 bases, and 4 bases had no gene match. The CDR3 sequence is CASSQTGVNSPLHF. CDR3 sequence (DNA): TGTGCCAGCAGCCAGACAGGGGTAAATTCACCCCTCCACTTT.

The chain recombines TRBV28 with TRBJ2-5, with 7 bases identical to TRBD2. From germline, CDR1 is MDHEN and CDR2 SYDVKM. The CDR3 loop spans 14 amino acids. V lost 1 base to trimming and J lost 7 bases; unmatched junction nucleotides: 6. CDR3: CASSLSDGGGTQYF. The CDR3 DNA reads TGTGCCAGCAGTTTATCCGACGGCGGGGGGACCCAGTACTTC.

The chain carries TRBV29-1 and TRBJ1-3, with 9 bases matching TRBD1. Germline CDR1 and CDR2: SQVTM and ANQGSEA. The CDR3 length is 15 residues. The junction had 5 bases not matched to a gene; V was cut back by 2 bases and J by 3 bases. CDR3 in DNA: TGCAGCGTTGAAACGAAGGACAGGGGTGGAAACACCATATATTTT. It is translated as CSVETKDRGGNTIYF. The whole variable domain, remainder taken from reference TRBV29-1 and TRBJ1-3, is SAVISQKPSRDICQRGTSLTIQCQVDSQVTMMFWYRQQPGQSLTLIATANQGSEATYESGFVIDKFPISRPNLTFSTLTVSNMSPEDSSIYLCSVETKDRGGNTIYFGEGSWLTVV.

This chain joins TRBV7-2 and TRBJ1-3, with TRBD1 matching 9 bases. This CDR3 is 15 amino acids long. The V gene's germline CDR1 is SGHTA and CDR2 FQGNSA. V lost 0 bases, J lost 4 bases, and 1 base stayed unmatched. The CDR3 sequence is CASSLAGTGGNTIYF. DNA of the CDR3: TGTGCCAGCAGCTTAGCCGGGACAGGGGGAAACACCATATATTTT.

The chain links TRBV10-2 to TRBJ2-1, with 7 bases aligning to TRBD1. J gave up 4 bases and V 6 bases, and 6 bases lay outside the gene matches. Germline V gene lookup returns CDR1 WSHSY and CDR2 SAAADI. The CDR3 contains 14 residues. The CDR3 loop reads CASRAGTVYNEQFF. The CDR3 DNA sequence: TGCGCCAGCAGAGCCGGGACAGTATACAATGAGCAGTTCTTC.

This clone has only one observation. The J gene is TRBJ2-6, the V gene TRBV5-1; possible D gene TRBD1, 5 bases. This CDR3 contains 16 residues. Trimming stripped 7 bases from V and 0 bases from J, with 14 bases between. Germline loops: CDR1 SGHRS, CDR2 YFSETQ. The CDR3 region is CASGEGHGSGANVLTF. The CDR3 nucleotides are TGCGCCAGCGGGGAAGGACACGGCTCTGGGGCCAACGTCCTGACTTTC.

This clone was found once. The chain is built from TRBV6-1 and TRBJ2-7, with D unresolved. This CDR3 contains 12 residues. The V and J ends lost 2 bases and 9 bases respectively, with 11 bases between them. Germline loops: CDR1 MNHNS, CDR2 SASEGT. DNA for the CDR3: TGTGCCAGCAGTGAACTCACCCGGAGGCAGTACGTC. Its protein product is CASSELTRRQYV.

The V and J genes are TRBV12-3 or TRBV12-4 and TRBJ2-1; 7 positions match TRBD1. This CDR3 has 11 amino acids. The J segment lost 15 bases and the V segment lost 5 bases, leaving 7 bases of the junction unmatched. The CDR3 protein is CASSTRDSPFF. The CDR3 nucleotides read TGTGCCAGCAGTACCCGGGACAGCCCGTTCTTC.

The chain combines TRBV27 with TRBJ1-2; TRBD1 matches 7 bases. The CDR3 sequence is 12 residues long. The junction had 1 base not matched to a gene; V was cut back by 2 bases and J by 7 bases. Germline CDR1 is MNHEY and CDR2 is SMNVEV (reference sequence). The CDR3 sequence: CASSLQGGGYTF. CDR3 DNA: TGTGCCAGCAGTTTACAGGGGGGTGGCTACACCTTC.

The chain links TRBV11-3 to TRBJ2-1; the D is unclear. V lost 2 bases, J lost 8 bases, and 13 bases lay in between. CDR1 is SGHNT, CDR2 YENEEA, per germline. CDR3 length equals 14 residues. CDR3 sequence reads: CASSLRNSPYEQFF. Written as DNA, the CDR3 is TGTGCCAGCAGCTTAAGAAATAGCCCCTATGAGCAGTTCTTC.

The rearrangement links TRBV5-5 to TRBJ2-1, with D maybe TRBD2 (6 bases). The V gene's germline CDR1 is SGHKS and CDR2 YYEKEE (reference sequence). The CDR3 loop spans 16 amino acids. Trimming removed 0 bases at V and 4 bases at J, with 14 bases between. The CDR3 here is CASSLVPSESYNEQFF. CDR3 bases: TGTGCCAGCAGCTTGGTTCCTAGCGAGTCTTACAATGAGCAGTTCTTC. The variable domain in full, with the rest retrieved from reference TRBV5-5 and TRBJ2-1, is DAGVTQSPTHLIKTRGQQVTLRCSPISGHKSVSWYQQVLGQGPQFIFQYYEKEERGRGNFPDRFSARQFPNYSSELNVNALLLGDSALYLCASSLVPSESYNEQFFGPGTRLTVL.